This entry concerns a single T cell receptor beta chain. Distinct nucleotide sequences in the sample also encode this CDR3. Clones were sequenced by immunoSEQ multiplex PCR, and TCRdb holds only the in-frame ones, with some missing. This table holds over 200,000 clones, around 86% found once. Germline V gene sequence: CDR1 MDHEN, CDR2 SYDVKM. After removal of 2 bases from V and 4 bases from J, the junction contained 4 bases not matched to a gene. This CDR3 contains 15 residues. While the first cohort had 700 or so subjects, the donors belonged to the separate validation cohort of roughly 120 subjects. This record belongs to a study of cytomegalovirus exposure and HLA in healthy donors.

V is TRBV28 and J is TRBJ1-1, with 10 bases aligning to TRBD1. This TCR was recovered from a woman aged 18-30 years in good health and CMV-seropositive. The sample consisted of PBMCs. CDR3 loop: CASSLRQGAGTEAFF. CDR3 coding DNA: TGTGCCAGCAGTTTAAGACAGGGGGCTGGCACTGAAGCTTTCTTT.